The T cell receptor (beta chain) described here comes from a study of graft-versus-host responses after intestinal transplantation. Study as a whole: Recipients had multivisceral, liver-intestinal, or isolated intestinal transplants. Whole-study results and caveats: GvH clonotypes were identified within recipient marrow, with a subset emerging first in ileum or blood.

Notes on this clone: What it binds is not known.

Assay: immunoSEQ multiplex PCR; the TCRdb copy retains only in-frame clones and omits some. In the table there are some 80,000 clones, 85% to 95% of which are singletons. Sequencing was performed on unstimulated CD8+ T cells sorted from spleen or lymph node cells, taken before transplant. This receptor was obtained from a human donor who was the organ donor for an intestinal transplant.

CDR3 loop: CASSIGGGNEQFF. The DNA of the CDR3 is TGTGCCAGTAGTATAGGGGGCGGAAATGAGCAGTTCTTC. The chain has TRBV19 and TRBJ2-1; a weak D match, TRBD1 (5 bases). The CDR3 runs 13 residues. With 1 base removed from V and 7 bases from J, the gap between germline ends came to 8 bases. Germline V gene sequence: CDR1 LNHDA, CDR2 SQIVND (reference sequence). Filled out from reference TRBV19 and TRBJ2-1, the complete variable domain reads DGGITQSPKYLFRKEGQNVTLSCEQNLNHDAMYWYRQDPGQGLRLIYYSQIVNDFQKGDIAEGYSVSREKKESFPLTVTSAQKNPTAFYLCASSIGGGNEQFFGPGTRLTVL.